This T cell receptor beta chain was identified in a study of T cells expressing NK-cell markers. No DNA is given; TCRdb re-called the 5' RACE reads and lists each CDR3 protein once. This listing includes about 260,000 distinct CDR3 sequences. The CDR3 contains 18 residues. CDR1 SGHAT and CDR2 FQNNGV come from the germline V gene. The source material was blood T cells: a sorted CD56 or NKG2C T cell subset, CD4+ or CD8+ T cells, or bulk PBMC T cells (not recorded which). This receptor was obtained from a woman between 18 and 70 years old in good health. The chain joins TRBV11-2 to TRBJ2-1; TCRdb proposes TRBD2, but this gene call is untestable without DNA. CDR3 loop: CASSPRGGAASSYNEQFF.